In this sample, the clone carrying this T cell receptor (beta chain) turned up once. Its antigen is unknown. This sample is part of a study of cytomegalovirus exposure and HLA in healthy donors. Regarding the study as a whole: Researchers left out some V segments, among them TRBV6-2 and TRBV6-3, as indistinguishable. As a later analysis showed, several of the most significant clusters appeared to be linked to common viral pathogens. Roughly even sequencing depth across donors was the assumption behind the presence/absence analyses.

PCR primers comprised 60 Vbeta and 13 Jbeta primers. Profiled with immunoSEQ multiplex PCR; TCRdb holds only in-frame clones, not every one. Of about 160,000 clones in the sample, 80% were seen once. The CDR3 runs to 17 residues. Germline lookup yields CDR1 SEHNR and CDR2 FQNEAQ (reference sequence). Trimming removed 5 bases from V and 1 base from J; junction bases left unmatched: 7. The gene calls are TRBV7-9 and TRBJ1-4, with 10 bases that match TRBD1. The TCR originated in a man aged 30 to 45 in good health and CMV-seronegative. The sequencing input was PBMCs. The CDR3 sequence: CASSTRTGGVTNEKLFF. Written as DNA, the CDR3 is TGTGCCAGCAGCACCCGGACAGGGGGGGTAACTAATGAAAAACTGTTTTTT.